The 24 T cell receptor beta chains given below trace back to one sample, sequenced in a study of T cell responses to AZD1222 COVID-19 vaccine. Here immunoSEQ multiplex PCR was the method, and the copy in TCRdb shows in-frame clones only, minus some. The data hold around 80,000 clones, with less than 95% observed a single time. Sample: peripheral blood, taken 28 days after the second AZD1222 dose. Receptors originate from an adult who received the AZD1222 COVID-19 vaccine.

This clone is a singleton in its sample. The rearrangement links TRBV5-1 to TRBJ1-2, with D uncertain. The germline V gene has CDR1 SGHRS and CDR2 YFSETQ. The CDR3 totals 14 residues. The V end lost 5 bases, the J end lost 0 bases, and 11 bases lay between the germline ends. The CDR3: CASSYQPANYGYTF. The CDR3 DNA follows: TGCGCCAGCAGTTATCAGCCTGCTAACTATGGCTACACCTTC.

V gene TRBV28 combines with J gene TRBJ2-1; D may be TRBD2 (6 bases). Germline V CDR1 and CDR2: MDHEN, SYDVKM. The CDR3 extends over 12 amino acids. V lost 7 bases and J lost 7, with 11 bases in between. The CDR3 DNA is TGTGCCAGCAAGGCGGGAAGTAATGAGCAGTTCTTC. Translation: CASKAGSNEQFF.

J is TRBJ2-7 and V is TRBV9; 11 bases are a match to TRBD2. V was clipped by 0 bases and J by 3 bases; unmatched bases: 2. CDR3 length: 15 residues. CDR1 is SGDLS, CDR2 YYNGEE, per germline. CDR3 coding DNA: TGTGCCAGCAGCGTAGCCGGGACTAGCGGCTACGAGCAGTACTTC. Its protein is CASSVAGTSGYEQYF. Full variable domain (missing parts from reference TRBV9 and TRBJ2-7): DSGVTQTPKHLITATGQRVTLRCSPRSGDLSVYWYQQSLDQGLQFLIQYYNGEERAKGNILERFSAQQFPDLHSELNLSSLELGDSALYFCASSVAGTSGYEQYFGPGTRLTVT.

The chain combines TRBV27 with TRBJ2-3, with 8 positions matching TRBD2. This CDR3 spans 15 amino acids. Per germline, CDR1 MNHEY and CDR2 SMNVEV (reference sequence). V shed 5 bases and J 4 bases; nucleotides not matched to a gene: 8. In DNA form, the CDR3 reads TGTGCCAGCAGTCCCGGGGGGGGAGGCTCAGATACGCAGTATTTT. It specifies CASSPGGGGSDTQYF.

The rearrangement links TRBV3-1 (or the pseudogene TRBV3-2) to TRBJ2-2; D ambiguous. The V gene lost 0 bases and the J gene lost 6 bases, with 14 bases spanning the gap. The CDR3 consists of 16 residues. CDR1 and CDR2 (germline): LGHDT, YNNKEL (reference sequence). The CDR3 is CASSQDRPVPAGELFF. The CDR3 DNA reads TGTGCCAGCAGCCAAGATAGGCCCGTCCCAGCCGGGGAGCTGTTTTTT.

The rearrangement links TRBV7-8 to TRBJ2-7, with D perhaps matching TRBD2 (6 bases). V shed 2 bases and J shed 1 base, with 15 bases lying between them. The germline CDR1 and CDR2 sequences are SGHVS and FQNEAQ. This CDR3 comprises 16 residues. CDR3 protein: CASSLWRRDSSYEQYF. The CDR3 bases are TGTGCCAGCAGCTTATGGAGAAGGGACTCGTCCTACGAGCAGTACTTC.

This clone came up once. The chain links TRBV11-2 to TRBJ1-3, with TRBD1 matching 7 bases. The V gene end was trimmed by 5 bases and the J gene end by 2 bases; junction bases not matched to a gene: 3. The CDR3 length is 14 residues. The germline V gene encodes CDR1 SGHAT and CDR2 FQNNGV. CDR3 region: CASSRDRAGNTIYF. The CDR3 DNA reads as TGTGCCAGCAGCCGGGACAGAGCTGGAAACACCATATATTTT.

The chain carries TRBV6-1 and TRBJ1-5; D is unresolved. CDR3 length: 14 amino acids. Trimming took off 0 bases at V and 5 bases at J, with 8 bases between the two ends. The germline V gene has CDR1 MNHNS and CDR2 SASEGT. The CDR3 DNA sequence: TGTGCCAGCAGTGAAGCCGGGGTCCATCAGCCCCAGCATTTT. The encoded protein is CASSEAGVHQPQHF.

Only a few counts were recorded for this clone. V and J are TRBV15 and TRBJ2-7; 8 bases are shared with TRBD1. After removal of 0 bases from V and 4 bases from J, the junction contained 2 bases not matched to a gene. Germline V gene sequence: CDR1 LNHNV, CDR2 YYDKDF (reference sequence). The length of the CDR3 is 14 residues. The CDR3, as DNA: TGTGCCACCAGCAGAGATAGGACAGGGTACGAGCAGTACTTC. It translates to CATSRDRTGYEQYF. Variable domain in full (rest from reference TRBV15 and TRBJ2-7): DAMVIQNPRYQVTQFGKPVTLSCSQTLNHNVMYWYQQKSSQAPKLLFHYYDKDFNNEADTPDNFQSRRPNTSFCFLDIRSPGLGDTAMYLCATSRDRTGYEQYFGPGTRLTVT.

The CDR3 here is CASSWGTNQETQYF. In DNA form, the CDR3 reads TGCGCCAGCAGCTGGGGGACAAACCAAGAGACCCAGTACTTC. The chain recombines TRBV5-1 with TRBJ2-5; maybe TRBD1 (6 bases). The CDR3 has 14 amino acids. Germline values: CDR1 SGHRS, CDR2 YFSETQ. The V gene lost 3 bases and the J gene lost 0 bases, with 9 bases spanning the gap.

The CDR3 loop is CASSLSGRGPYNEQFF. The CDR3, as DNA: TGTGCCAGCAGTTTATCGGGCAGGGGGCCATACAATGAGCAGTTCTTC. This rearrangement joins TRBV28 to TRBJ2-1, with 8 bases lining up with TRBD1. The CDR3 sequence is 16 residues long. J was trimmed by 4 bases and V by 1 base; bases with no gene match: 6. Germline values: CDR1 MDHEN, CDR2 SYDVKM.

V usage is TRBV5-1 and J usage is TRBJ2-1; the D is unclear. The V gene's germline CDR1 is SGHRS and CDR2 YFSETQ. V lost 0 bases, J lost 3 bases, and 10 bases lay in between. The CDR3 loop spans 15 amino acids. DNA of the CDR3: TGCGCCAGCAGCTTGGAAGGGCTCCACTACAATGAGCAGTTCTTC. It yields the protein CASSLEGLHYNEQFF.

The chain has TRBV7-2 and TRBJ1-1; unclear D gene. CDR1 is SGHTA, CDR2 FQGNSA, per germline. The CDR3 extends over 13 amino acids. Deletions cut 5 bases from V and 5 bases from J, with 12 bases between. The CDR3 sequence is CASSHDGRTEAFF. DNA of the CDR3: TGTGCCAGCAGCCATGACGGAAGAACTGAAGCTTTCTTT.

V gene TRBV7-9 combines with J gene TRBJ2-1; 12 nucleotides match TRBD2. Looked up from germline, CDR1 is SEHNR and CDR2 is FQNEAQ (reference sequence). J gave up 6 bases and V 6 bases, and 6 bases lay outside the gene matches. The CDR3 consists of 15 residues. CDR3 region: CASSYLAGGPNEQFF. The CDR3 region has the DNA TGTGCCAGCAGTTACCTAGCGGGAGGGCCCAATGAGCAGTTCTTC.

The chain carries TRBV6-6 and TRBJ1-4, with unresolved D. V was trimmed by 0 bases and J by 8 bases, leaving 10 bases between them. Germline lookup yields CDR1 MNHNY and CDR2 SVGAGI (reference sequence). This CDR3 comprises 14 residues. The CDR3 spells CASSYSSGREKLFF. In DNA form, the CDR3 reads TGTGCCAGCAGTTACTCGAGTGGGAGGGAAAAACTGTTTTTT.

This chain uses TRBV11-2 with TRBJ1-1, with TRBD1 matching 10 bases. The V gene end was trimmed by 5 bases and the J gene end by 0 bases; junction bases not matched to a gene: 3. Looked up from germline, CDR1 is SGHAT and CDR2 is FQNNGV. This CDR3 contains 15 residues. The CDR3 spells CASSPGQGVNTEAFF. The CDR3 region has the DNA TGTGCCAGCAGCCCTGGACAGGGGGTGAACACTGAAGCTTTCTTT.

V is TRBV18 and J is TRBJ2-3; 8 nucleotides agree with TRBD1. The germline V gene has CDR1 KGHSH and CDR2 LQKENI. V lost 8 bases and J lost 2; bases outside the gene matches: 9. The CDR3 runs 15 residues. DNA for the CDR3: TGTGCCAGCACGATCGGGACAGGTGCCACAGATACGCAGTATTTT. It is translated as CASTIGTGATDTQYF.

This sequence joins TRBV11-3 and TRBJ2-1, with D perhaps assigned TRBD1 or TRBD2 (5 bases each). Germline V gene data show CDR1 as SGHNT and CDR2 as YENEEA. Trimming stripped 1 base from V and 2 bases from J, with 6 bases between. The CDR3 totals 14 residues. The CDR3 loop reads CASSLGDAYNEQFF. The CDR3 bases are TGTGCCAGCAGCTTAGGGGACGCCTACAATGAGCAGTTCTTC.

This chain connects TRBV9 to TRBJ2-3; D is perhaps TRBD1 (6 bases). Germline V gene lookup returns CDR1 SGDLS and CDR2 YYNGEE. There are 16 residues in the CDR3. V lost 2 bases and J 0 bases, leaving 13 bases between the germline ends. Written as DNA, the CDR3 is TGTGCCAGCAGCGTCCAGGGGACACCTAGCACAGATACGCAGTATTTT. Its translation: CASSVQGTPSTDTQYF.

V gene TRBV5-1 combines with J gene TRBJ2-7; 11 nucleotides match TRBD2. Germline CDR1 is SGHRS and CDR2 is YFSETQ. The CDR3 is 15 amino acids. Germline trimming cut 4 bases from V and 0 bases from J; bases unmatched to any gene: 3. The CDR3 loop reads CASSQGLAASYEQYF. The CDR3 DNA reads TGCGCCAGCAGCCAGGGACTAGCGGCCTCCTACGAGCAGTACTTC.

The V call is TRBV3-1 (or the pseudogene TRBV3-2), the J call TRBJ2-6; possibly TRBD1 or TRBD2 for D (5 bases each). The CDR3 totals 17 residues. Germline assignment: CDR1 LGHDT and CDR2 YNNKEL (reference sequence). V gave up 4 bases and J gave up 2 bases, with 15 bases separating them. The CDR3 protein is CASSPQWGRPGANVLTF. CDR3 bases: TGTGCCAGCAGCCCCCAATGGGGACGTCCTGGGGCCAACGTCCTGACTTTC.

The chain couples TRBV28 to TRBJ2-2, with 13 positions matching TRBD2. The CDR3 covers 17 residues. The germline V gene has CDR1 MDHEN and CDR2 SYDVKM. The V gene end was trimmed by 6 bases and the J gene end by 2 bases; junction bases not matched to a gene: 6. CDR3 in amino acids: CASSSWTSGGNTGELFF. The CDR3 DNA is TGTGCCAGCAGCTCTTGGACTAGCGGGGGAAACACCGGGGAGCTGTTTTTT. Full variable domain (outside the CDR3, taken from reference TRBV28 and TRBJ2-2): DVKVTQSSRYLVKRTGEKVFLECVQDMDHENMFWYRQDPGLGLRLIYFSYDVKMKEKGDIPEGYSVSREKKERFSLILESASTNQTSMYLCASSSWTSGGNTGELFFGEGSRLTVL.

CDR3 nucleotide sequence: TGTGCCAGCAGCTTGGCGCAGAGGGCCTACAATGAGCAGTTCTTC. This translates into CASSLAQRAYNEQFF. This chain uses TRBV5-5 with TRBJ2-1; TRBD2 might be the D (5 bases). This CDR3 region has 15 residues. Germline CDR1 reads SGHKS; CDR2 reads YYEKEE (reference sequence). Trimming removed 0 bases at V and 2 bases at J, with 9 bases between.

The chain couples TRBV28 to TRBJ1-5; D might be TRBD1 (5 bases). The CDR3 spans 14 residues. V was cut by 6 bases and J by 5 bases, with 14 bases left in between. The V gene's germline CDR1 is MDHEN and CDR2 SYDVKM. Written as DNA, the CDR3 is TGTGCCAGCAGCCCCCCAGGGTGGCATCAGCCCCAGCATTTT. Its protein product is CASSPPGWHQPQHF.